This T cell receptor beta chain came from a study of blood T cell repertoires in COVID-19. Study in general: Acute-phase and convalescent COVID-19 samples originated in the United States, Italy and Spain. Sources were T cells, B-cell-depleted T cells, or PBMCs; the material itself was cDNA or gDNA.

CDR1 SGHRS and CDR2 YFSETQ come from the germline V gene. V was pared by 1 base and J by 8 bases, with 5 bases of the junction left unmatched. The CDR3 runs 14 residues. In the study's own analysis: Estimated nucleated cell counts came from reference gene primer amplification. Generated by immunoSEQ multiplex PCR, the TCRdb table keeps only in-frame clones and is missing some. D and trimming were read from the DNA, whereas the V and J calls and clone size are those reported in that table. The table lists 110,000 or so clones, roughly 88% of them singletons. The chain employs TRBV5-1 and TRBJ1-2; TRBD1 matches 10 bases. The TCR was taken from a woman in her sixties or seventies who had recovered from COVID-19. The sequenced material came from peripheral blood. The CDR3 DNA reads TGCGCCAGCAGCTTGCCCGGGACAGGGGAAGGCTACACCTTC. This codes for CASSLPGTGEGYTF. Filled out from reference TRBV5-1 and TRBJ1-2, the complete variable domain reads KAGVTQTPRYLIKTRGQQVTLSCSPISGHRSVSWYQQTPGQGLQFLFEYFSETQRNKGNFPGRFSGRQFSNSRSEMNVSTLELGDSALYLCASSLPGTGEGYTFGSGTRLTVV.